These T cell receptor beta chains were read from a single sample in a study of blood T cell repertoires in COVID-19. TCRdb's copy holds only in-frame clones and misses some; the assay was immunoSEQ multiplex PCR. The sample includes hundreds of thousands of clones, nearly 90% of them seen just once. Sequencing was done on a sample of PBMCs or T cells enriched from blood (not recorded which). The receptors here all came from a woman aged 18 to 35 with acute COVID-19. Both conserved end residues are part of each CDR3. D genes are given only for firm matches. A row's size may be missing; if present it is once, few, many or a size class.

cdr3_aa | cdr3_nt | v_call | d_call | clone_size | j_call
CASSPRGGISYEQYF | TGTGCCAGCAGCCCACGGGGAGGGATTTCCTACGAGCAGTACTTC | TRBV7-8 | TRBD2 | - | TRBJ2-7
CASSLALAGGPSPYNEQFF | TGTGCCAGCAGCTTGGCTCTAGCGGGAGGGCCCAGTCCCTACAATGAGCAGTTCTTC | TRBV13 | TRBD2 | - | TRBJ2-1
CASSQDGVNNQPQHF | TGTGCCAGCAGCCAAGACGGGGTCAACAATCAGCCCCAGCATTTT | TRBV14 | - | few | TRBJ1-5
CASSSGQGGTYEQYF | TGTGCCAGCAGCTCGGGACAGGGTGGCACCTACGAGCAGTACTTC | TRBV7-2 | TRBD1 | - | TRBJ2-7
CASSEMQVADTQYF | TGTGCCAGCAGTGAGATGCAGGTTGCAGATACGCAGTATTTT | TRBV2 | - | - | TRBJ2-3
CASSLDRDETQYF | TGTGCCAGCAGCCTGGACAGGGACGAGACCCAGTACTTC | TRBV7-3 | TRBD1 | - | TRBJ2-5
CASSYLSNTEAFF | TGTGCCAGTAGTTACCTATCGAACACTGAAGCTTTCTTT | TRBV19 | - | - | TRBJ1-1
CASSLGGGSVAGANVLTF | TGTGCCAGCAGCTTGGGAGGCGGGAGCGTGGCTGGGGCCAACGTCCTGACTTTC | TRBV5-6 | TRBD2 | - | TRBJ2-6
CASSLSLAGALTDTQYF | TGTGCCAGCAGCTTAAGTCTAGCGGGAGCTTTAACAGATACGCAGTATTTT | TRBV11-2 | TRBD2 | once | TRBJ2-3
CASSFEGTYGYTF | TGTGCCAGCAGTTTTGAGGGTACCTATGGCTACACCTTC | TRBV27 | - | few | TRBJ1-2
CASSVGPAAGGGEQFF | TGTGCCAGCAGCGTAGGGCCTGCAGCGGGAGGGGGGGAGCAGTTCTTC | TRBV9 | TRBD2 | - | TRBJ2-1
CAMGGLAGVNEQFF | TGTGCCATGGGGGGACTAGCGGGAGTAAATGAGCAGTTCTTC | TRBV10-3 | TRBD2 | - | TRBJ2-1
CASSYRLGEVEQYF | TGTGCCAGCAGTTACCGCCTGGGGGAGGTCGAGCAGTACTTC | TRBV6-5 | - | - | TRBJ2-7
CSVGESQGQNTEAFF | TGCAGCGTTGGAGAAAGCCAGGGGCAGAACACTGAAGCTTTCTTT | TRBV29-1 | - | - | TRBJ1-1
CASSDQTDTQYF | TGTGCCAGCAGTGATCAGACAGATACGCAGTATTTT | TRBV9 | - | few | TRBJ2-3
CASSQELAPHNEQFF | TGCGCCAGCAGCCAAGAGCTAGCTCCGCACAATGAGCAGTTCTTC | TRBV4-3 | - | - | TRBJ2-1
CAISESTAISNQPQHF | TGTGCCATCAGTGAGTCGACAGCCATTAGCAATCAGCCCCAGCATTTT | TRBV10-3 | - | - | TRBJ1-5
CASSERLATYNEQFF | TGCGCCAGCAGCGAGAGACTAGCGACCTACAATGAGCAGTTCTTC | TRBV5-1 | TRBD2 | - | TRBJ2-1
CASSPTPGLAGGIEQFF | TGTGCCAGCTCACCCACACCGGGACTAGCGGGAGGGATTGAGCAGTTCTTC | TRBV18 | TRBD2 | - | TRBJ2-1
CASSLQQGAGYNEQFF | TGTGCCAGCAGCCTTCAACAGGGGGCGGGATACAATGAGCAGTTCTTC | TRBV7-9 | TRBD1 | - | TRBJ2-1
CASTPGSGFGANVLTF | TGTGCCAGCACCCCCGGGTCAGGGTTTGGGGCCAACGTCCTGACTTTC | TRBV5-4 | - | - | TRBJ2-6
CSVRVLAHSYNEQFF | TGCAGCGTGAGGGTACTAGCACACTCCTACAATGAGCAGTTCTTC | TRBV29-1 | - | - | TRBJ2-1
CASSQDAGQGGNTIYF | TGCGCCAGCAGCCAAGATGCCGGACAGGGAGGAAACACCATATATTTT | TRBV4-3 | TRBD1 | - | TRBJ1-3
CASSRRRDRAYEQYF | TGTGCCAGCAGCCGACGTCGGGACAGGGCCTACGAGCAGTACTTC | TRBV28 | TRBD1 | - | TRBJ2-7